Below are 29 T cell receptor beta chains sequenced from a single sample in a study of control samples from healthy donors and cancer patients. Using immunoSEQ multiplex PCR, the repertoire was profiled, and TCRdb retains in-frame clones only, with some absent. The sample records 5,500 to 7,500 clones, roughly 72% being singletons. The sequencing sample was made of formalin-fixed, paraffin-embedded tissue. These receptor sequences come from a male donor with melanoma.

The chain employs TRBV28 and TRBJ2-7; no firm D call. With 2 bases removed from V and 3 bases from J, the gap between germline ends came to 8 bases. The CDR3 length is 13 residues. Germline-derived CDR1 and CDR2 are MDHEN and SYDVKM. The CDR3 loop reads CASSLQQDYEQYF. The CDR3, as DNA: TGTGCCAGCAGTTTACAACAAGACTACGAGCAGTACTTC.

Here the CDR3 reads CASSAFGGSKQFF. In nucleotides, the CDR3 is TGTGCCAGCAGCGCCTTCGGGGGAAGTAAGCAGTTCTTC. J is TRBJ2-1 and V is TRBV6-6; possibly TRBD2 for D (6 bases). The germline V gene encodes CDR1 MNHNY and CDR2 SVGAGI (reference sequence). Trimming stripped 6 bases from V and 11 bases from J, with 17 bases between. The CDR3 is made up of 13 amino acids.

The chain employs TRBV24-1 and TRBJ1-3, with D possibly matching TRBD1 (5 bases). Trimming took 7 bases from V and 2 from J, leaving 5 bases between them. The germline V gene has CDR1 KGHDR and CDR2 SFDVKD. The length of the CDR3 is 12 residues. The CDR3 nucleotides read TGTGCCACCAGGGGACCTGGAAACACCATATATTTT. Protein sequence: CATRGPGNTIYF.

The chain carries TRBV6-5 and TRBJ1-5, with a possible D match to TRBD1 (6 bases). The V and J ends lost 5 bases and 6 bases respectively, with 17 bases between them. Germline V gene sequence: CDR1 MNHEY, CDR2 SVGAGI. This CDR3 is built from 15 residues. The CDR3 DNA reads TGTGCCAGCAGTCCCCATACAGGGATGGGTCAGCCCCAGCATTTT. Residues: CASSPHTGMGQPQHF.

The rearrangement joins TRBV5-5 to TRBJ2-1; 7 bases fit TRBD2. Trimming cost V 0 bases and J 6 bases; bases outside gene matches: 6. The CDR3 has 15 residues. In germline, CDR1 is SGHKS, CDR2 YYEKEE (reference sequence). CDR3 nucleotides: TGTGCCAGCAGCTTGGTTTCCAGGGAGGGCAATGAGCAGTTCTTC. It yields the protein CASSLVSREGNEQFF.

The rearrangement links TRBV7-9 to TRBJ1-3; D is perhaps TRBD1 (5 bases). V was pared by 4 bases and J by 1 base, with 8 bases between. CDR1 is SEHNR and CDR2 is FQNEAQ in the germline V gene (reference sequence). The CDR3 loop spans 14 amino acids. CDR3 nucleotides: TGTGCCAGCAGCTCCCGGGGGTCTGGAAACACCATATATTTT. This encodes CASSSRGSGNTIYF.

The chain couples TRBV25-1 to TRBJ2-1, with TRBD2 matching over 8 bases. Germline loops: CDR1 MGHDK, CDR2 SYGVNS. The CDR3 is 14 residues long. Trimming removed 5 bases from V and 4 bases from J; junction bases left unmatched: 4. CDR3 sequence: CASSTSGRYNEQFF. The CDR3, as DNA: TGTGCCAGCAGTACTAGCGGAAGGTACAATGAGCAGTTCTTC.

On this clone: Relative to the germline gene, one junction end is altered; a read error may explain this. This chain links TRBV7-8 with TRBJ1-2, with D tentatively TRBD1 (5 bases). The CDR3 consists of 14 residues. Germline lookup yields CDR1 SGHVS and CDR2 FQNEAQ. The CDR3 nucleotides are TGTGTCAGCAGCTTCAGGGCAGAGCTCTTTGGCTACACCTTC. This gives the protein CVSSFRAELFGYTF.

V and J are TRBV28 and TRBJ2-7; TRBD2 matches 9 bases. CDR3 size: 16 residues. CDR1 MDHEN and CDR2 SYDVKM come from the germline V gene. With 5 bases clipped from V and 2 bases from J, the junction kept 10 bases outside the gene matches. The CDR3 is CASSGSPSGEAYEQYF. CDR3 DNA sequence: TGTGCCAGCAGTGGGAGCCCTAGCGGGGAGGCCTACGAGCAGTACTTC.

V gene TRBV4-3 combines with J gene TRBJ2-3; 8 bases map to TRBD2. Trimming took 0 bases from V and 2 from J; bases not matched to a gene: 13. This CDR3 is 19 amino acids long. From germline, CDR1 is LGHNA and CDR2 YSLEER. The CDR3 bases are TGCGCCAGCAGCCAAGAGGGCGGGAGGCTTCTTTTACACACAGATACGCAGTATTTT. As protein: CASSQEGGRLLLHTDTQYF.

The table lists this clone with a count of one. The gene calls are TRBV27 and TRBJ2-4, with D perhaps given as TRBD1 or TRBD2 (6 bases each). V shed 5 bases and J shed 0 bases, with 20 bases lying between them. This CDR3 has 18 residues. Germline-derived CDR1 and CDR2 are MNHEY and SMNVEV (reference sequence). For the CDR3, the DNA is TGTGCCAGCAGTCGACGGGGGCCAGGAACTTTAGCCAAAAACATTCAGTACTTC. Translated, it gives CASSRRGPGTLAKNIQYF.

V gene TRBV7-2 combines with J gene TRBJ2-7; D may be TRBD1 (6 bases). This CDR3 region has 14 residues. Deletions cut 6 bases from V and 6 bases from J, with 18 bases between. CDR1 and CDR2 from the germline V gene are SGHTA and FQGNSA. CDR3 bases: TGTGCCAGCAGGTCAGGGTCTAACAGGGTCGAGCAGTACTTC. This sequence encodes CASRSGSNRVEQYF. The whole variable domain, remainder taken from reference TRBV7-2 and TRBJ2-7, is GAGVSQSPSNKVTEKGKDVELRCDPISGHTALYWYRQSLGQGLEFLIYFQGNSAPDKSGLPSDRFSAERTGGSVSTLTIQRTQQEDSAVYLCASRSGSNRVEQYFGPGTRLTVT.

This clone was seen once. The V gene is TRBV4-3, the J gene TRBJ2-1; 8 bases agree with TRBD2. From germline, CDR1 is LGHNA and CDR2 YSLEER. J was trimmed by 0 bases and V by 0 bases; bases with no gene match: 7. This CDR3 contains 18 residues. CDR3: CASSQDATSGPSYNEQFF. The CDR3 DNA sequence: TGCGCCAGCAGCCAAGACGCAACTAGCGGACCCTCCTACAATGAGCAGTTCTTC.

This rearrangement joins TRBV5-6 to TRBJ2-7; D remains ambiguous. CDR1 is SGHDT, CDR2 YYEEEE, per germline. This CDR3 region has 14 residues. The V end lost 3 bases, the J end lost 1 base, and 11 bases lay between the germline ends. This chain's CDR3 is CASSYGLSSYEQYF. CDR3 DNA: TGTGCCAGCAGCTACGGCTTATCTTCCTACGAGCAGTACTTC.

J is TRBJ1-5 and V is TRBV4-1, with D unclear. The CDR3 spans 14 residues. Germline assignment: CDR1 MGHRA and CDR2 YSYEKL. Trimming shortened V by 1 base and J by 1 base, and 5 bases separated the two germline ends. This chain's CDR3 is CASSQGASNQPQHF. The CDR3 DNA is TGCGCCAGCAGCCAAGGAGCGAGCAATCAGCCCCAGCATTTT.

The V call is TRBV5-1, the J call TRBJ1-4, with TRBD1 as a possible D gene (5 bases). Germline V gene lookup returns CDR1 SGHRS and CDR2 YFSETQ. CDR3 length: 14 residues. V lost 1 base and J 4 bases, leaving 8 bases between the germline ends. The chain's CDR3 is CASSLQGFNEKLFF. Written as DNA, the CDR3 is TGCGCCAGCAGCTTGCAGGGCTTTAATGAAAAACTGTTTTTT.

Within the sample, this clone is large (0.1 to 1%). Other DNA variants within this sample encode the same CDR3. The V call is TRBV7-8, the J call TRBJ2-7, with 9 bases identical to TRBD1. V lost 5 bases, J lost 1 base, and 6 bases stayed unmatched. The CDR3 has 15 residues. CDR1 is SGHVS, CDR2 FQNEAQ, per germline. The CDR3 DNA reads TGTGCCAGCAGCCCCGGACAGGGGCCGTCCTACGAGCAGTACTTC. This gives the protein CASSPGQGPSYEQYF.

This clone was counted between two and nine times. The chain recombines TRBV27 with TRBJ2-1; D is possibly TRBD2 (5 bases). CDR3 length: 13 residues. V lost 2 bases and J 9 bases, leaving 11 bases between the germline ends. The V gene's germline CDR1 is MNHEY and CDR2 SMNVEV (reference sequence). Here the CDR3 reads CASSLVGNTEQFF. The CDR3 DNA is TGTGCCAGCAGTTTAGTCGGGAACACTGAGCAGTTCTTC.

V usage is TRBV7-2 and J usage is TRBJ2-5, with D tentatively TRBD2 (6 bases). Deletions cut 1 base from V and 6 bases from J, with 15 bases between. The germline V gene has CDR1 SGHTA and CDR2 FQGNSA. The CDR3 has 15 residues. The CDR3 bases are TGTGCCAGCAGCTTAGACCCGACTAGATCCCAGACCCAGTACTTC. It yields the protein CASSLDPTRSQTQYF.

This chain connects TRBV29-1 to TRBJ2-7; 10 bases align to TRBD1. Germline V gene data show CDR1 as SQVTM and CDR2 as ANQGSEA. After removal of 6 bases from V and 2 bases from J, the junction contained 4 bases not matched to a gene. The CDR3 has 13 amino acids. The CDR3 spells CSVTGTGAYEQYF. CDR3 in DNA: TGCAGCGTCACCGGGACAGGGGCCTACGAGCAGTACTTC.

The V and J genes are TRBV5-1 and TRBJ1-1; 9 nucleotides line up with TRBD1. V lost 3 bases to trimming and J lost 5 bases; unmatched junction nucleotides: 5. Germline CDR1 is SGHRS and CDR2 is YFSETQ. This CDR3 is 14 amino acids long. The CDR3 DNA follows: TGCGCCAGCAGCTACAGGGGGCCCGGTACTGAAGCTTTCTTT. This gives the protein CASSYRGPGTEAFF. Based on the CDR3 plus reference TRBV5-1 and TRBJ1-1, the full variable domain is KAGVTQTPRYLIKTRGQQVTLSCSPISGHRSVSWYQQTPGQGLQFLFEYFSETQRNKGNFPGRFSGRQFSNSRSEMNVSTLELGDSALYLCASSYRGPGTEAFFGQGTRLTVV.

CDR3 amino acids: CASSIGSNYEQYF. The CDR3 DNA reads as TGTGCCAGTAGTATAGGCAGCAACTACGAGCAGTACTTC. The gene calls are TRBV19 and TRBJ2-7; D remains ambiguous. Germline V lookup: CDR1 LNHDA, CDR2 SQIVND (reference sequence). V was pared by 1 base and J by 3 bases, with 7 bases between. The CDR3 sequence is 13 residues long.

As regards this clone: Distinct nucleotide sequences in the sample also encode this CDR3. CDR3 sequence reads: CASSERQGGNQPQHF. The CDR3 DNA sequence: TGTGCCAGCAGTGAAAGGCAGGGGGGCAATCAGCCCCAGCATTTT. V usage is TRBV6-1 and J usage is TRBJ1-5; 7 nucleotides align to TRBD1. Per the germline V gene, CDR1 is MNHNS and CDR2 is SASEGT. J gave up 2 bases and V 2 bases, and 3 bases lay outside the gene matches. The CDR3 consists of 15 residues.

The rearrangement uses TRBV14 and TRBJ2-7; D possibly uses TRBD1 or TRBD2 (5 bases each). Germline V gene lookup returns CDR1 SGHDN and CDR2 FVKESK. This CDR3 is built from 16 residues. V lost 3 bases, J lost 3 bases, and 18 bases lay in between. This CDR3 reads CASSHQGVGALYEQYF. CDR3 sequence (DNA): TGTGCCAGCAGCCACCAAGGGGTCGGGGCCCTCTACGAGCAGTACTTC.

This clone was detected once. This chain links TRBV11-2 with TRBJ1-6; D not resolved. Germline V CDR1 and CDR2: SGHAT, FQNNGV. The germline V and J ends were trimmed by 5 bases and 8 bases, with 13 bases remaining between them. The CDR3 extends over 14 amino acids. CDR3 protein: CASSHGLGDSPLHF. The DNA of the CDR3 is TGTGCCAGCAGCCATGGCCTCGGGGATTCACCCCTCCACTTT.

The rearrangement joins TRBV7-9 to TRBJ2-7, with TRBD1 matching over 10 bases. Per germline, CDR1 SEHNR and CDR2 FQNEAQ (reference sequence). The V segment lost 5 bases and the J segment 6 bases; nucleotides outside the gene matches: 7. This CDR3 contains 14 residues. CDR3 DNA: TGTGCCAGCAGCCCAACCGGGACAGGGGTCGAGCAGTACTTC. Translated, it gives CASSPTGTGVEQYF.

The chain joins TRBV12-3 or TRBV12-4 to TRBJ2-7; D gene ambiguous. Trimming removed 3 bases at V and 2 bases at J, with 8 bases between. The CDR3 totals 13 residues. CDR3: CASSFGLTYEQYF. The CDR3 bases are TGTGCCAGCAGTTTTGGCTTAACCTACGAGCAGTACTTC.

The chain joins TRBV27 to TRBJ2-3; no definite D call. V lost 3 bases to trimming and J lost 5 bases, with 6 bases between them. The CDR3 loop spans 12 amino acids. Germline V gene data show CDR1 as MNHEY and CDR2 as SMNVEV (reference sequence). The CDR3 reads CASSFSGDTQYF. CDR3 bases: TGTGCCAGCAGTTTCTCGGGAGATACGCAGTATTTT.

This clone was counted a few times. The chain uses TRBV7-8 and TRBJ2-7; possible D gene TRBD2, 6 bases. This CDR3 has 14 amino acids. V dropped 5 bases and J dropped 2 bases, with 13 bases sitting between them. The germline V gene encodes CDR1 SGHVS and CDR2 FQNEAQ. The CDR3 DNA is TGTGCCAGCAGCCCGAGGGACTCGACCTACGAGCAGTACTTC. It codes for CASSPRDSTYEQYF. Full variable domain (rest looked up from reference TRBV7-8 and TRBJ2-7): GAGVSQSPRYKVAKRGQDVALRCDPISGHVSLFWYQQALGQGPEFLTYFQNEAQLDKSGLPSDRFFAERPEGSVSTLKIQRTQQEDSAVYLCASSPRDSTYEQYFGPGTRLTVT.